This TCR beta chain was documented in a study of T cell responses to AZD1222 COVID-19 vaccine. To note about this clone: What it recognizes is unknown.

Some clones are missing from TCRdb's copy, which holds only in-frame ones; the method was immunoSEQ multiplex PCR. The sample holds 140,000 to 150,000 clones; around 90% are singletons and the top ten take around 5.2%. V was trimmed by 5 bases and J by 9 bases, leaving 14 bases between them. The CDR3 loop spans 13 amino acids. The germline V gene has CDR1 SNHLY and CDR2 FYNNEI. Overall study results and limits: Baseline antibody screening turned up just six or seven seropositive AZD1222 recipients.

The TCR originated in an adult in good health. This chain uses TRBV2 with TRBJ2-1, with D possibly matching TRBD2 (6 bases). Sample: peripheral blood, taken on day 0 of AZD1222 vaccination. In DNA form, the CDR3 reads TGTGCCAGCAGTAACGCTGGGAGGCGTGAGCAGTTCTTC. As protein: CASSNAGRREQFF. The full variable domain, rest sourced from reference TRBV2 and TRBJ2-1, is EPEVTQTPSHQVTQMGQEVILRCVPISNHLYFYWYRQILGQKVEFLVSFYNNEISEKSEIFDDQFSVERPDGSNFTLKIRSTKLEDSAMYFCASSNAGRREQFFGPGTRLTVL.